This T cell receptor beta chain was captured by sequencing in a study of Ad26.COV2.S vaccination and SARS-CoV-2 variants. Turning to the study itself: Into the muscle, Ad26.COV2.S was dosed once or twice, 56 days apart. Findings of the study overall: Possibly, TCR breadth and depth analyses underestimated total T cell responses.

Germline V gene lookup returns CDR1 MNHEY and CDR2 SMNVEV (reference sequence). The germline V and J ends were trimmed by 2 bases and 6 bases, with 17 bases remaining between them. This CDR3 comprises 15 residues. The method was immunoSEQ multiplex PCR; TCRdb's version includes in-frame clones alone and lacks a portion of them. The data hold 300,000 to 400,000 clones, with around 86% observed a single time. To note about this clone: What it binds is not known.

Treatment reported: roughly 18 received Ad26.COV2.S at low or high dose, single or two shots; roughly five received placebo; per-sample allocation not given. Vaccine and placebo recipients were sampled on day 63 after the first injection. Wuhan-strain SARS-CoV-2 spike was expressed by the Ad26 vector that made up the vaccine. The sequence was obtained from a person aged 18-60 years who received the Ad26.COV2.S COVID-19 vaccine or a placebo. The chain links TRBV27 to TRBJ2-7; D is possibly TRBD1 or TRBD2 (5 bases each). Sequences were derived from peripheral blood, sampled in a trial of Ad26.COV2.S vaccine versus placebo. The chain's CDR3 is CASSLIGASLGEQYF. Written as DNA, the CDR3 is TGTGCCAGCAGTTTAATAGGGGCTAGCTTAGGCGAGCAGTACTTC.